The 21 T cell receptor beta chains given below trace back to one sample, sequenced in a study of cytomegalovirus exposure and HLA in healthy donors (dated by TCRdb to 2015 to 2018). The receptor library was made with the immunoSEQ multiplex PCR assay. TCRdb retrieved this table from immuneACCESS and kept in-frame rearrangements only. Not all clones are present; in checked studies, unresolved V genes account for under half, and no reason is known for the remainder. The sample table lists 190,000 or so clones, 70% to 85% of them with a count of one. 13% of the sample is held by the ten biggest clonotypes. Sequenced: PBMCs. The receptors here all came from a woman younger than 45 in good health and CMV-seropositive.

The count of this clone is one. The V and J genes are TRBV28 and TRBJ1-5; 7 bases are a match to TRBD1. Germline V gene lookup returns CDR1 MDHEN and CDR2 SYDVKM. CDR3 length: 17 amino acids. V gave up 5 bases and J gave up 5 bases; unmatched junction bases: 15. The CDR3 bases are TGTGCCAGCAGTCCACTCCTGGACAGGCCCTACCATCAGCCCCAGCATTTT. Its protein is CASSPLLDRPYHQPQHF.

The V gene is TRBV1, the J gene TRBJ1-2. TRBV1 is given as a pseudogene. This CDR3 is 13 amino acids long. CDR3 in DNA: TGCACCAGCAGCCTCGGGGAATCTAGAGGCTACACCTTC. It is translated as CTSSLGESRGYTF.

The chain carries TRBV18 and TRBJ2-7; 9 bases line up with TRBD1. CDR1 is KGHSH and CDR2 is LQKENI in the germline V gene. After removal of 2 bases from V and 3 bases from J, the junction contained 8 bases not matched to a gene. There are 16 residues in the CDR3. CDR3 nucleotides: TGTGCCAGCTCACCAATTAGGACAGGGGAATACTACGAGCAGTACTTC. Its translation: CASSPIRTGEYYEQYF.

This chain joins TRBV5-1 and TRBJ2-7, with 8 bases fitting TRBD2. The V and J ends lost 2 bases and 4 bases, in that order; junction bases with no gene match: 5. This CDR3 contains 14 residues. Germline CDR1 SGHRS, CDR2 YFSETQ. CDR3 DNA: TGCGCCAGCAGCTTCGGGAGGGGTGGGTACGAGCAGTACTTC. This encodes CASSFGRGGYEQYF.

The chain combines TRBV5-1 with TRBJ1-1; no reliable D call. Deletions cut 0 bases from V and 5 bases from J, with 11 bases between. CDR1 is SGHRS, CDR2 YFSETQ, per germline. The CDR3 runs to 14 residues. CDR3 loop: CASSLVESGTEAFF. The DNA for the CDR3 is TGCGCCAGCAGCTTGGTGGAATCGGGGACTGAAGCTTTCTTT. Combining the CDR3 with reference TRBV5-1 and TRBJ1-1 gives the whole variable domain KAGVTQTPRYLIKTRGQQVTLSCSPISGHRSVSWYQQTPGQGLQFLFEYFSETQRNKGNFPGRFSGRQFSNSRSEMNVSTLELGDSALYLCASSLVESGTEAFFGQGTRLTVV.

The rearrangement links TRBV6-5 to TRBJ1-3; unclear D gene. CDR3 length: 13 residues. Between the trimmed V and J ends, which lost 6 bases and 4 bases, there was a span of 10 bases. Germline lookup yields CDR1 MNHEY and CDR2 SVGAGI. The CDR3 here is CASSPGRGNTIYF. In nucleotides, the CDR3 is TGTGCCAGCAGCCCCGGGAGAGGAAACACCATATATTTT.

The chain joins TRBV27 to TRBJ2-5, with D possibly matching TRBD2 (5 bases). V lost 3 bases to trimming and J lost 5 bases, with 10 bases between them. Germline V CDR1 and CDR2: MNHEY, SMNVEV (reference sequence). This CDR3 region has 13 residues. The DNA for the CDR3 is TGTGCCAGCAGTTTGGGAGTGGCGGAGACCCAGTACTTC. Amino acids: CASSLGVAETQYF.

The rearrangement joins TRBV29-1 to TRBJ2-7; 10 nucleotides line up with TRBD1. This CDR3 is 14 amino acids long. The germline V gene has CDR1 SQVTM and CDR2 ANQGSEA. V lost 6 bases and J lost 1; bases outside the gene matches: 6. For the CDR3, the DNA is TGCAGCGTGTACGGACAGGGGGGTTCCTACGAGCAGTACTTC. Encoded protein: CSVYGQGGSYEQYF.

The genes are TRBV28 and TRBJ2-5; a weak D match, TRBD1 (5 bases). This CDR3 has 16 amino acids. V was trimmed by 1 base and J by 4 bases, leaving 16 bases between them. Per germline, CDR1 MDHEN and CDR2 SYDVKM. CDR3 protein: CASSLSGRARGETQYF. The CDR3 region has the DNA TGTGCCAGCAGTTTATCGGGCAGGGCTCGTGGAGAGACCCAGTACTTC.

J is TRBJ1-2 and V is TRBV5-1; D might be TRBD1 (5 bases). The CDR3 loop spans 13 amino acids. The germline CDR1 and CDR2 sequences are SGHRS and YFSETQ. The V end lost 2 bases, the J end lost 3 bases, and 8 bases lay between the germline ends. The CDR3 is CASSFGTDYGYTF. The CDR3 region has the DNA TGCGCCAGCAGCTTTGGGACTGACTATGGCTACACCTTC.

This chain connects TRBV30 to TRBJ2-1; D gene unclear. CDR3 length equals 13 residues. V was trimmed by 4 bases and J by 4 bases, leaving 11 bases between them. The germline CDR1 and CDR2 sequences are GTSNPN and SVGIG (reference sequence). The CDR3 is CAWTPMSYNEQFF. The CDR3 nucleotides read TGTGCCTGGACCCCCATGAGTTACAATGAGCAGTTCTTC.

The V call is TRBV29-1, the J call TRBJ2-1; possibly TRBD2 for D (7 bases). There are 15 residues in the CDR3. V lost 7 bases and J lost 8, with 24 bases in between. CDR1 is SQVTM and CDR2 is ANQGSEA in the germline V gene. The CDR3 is CSAKRRGPTFDEQFF. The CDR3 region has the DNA TGCAGCGCAAAACGGCGGGGGCCGACATTTGATGAGCAGTTCTTC.

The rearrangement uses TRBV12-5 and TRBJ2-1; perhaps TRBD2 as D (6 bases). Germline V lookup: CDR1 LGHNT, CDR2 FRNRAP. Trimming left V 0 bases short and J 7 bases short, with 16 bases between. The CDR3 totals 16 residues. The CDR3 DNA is TGTGCTAGTGGTTTGGTACACGGGGGAGTCTCAAATGAGCAGTTCTTC. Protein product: CASGLVHGGVSNEQFF.

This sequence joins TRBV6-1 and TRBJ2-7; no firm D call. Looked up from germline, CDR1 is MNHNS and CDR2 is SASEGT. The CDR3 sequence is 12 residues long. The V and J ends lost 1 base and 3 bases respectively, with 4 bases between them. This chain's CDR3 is CASSEGLYEQYF. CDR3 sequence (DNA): TGTGCCAGCAGTGAAGGTCTCTACGAGCAGTACTTC.

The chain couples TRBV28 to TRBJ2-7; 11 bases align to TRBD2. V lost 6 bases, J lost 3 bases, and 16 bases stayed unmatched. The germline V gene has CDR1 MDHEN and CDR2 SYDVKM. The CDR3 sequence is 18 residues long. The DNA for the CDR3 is TGTGCCAGCAGGGATAGCGGGAGGGCTTTTAATATCGACTACGAGCAGTACTTC. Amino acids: CASRDSGRAFNIDYEQYF. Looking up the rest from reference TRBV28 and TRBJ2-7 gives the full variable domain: DVKVTQSSRYLVKRTGEKVFLECVQDMDHENMFWYRQDPGLGLRLIYFSYDVKMKEKGDIPEGYSVSREKKERFSLILESASTNQTSMYLCASRDSGRAFNIDYEQYFGPGTRLTVT.

CDR3 loop: CASSYGAETYEQYF. In DNA form, the CDR3 reads TGTGCCAGCAGTTACGGGGCAGAAACCTACGAGCAGTACTTC. The chain employs TRBV6-5 and TRBJ2-7, with D possibly being TRBD1 (5 bases). V shed 2 bases and J shed 2 bases, with 10 bases lying between them. The CDR3 is 14 amino acids. The germline V gene encodes CDR1 MNHEY and CDR2 SVGAGI.

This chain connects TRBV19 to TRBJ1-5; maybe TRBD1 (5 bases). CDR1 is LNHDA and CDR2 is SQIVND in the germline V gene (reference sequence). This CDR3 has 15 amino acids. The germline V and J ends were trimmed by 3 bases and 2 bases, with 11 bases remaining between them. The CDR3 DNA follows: TGTGCCAGTAGTATCTTAGGGGATGGCAATCAGCCCCAGCATTTT. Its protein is CASSILGDGNQPQHF. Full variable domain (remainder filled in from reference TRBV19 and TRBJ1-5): DGGITQSPKYLFRKEGQNVTLSCEQNLNHDAMYWYRQDPGQGLRLIYYSQIVNDFQKGDIAEGYSVSREKKESFPLTVTSAQKNPTAFYLCASSILGDGNQPQHFGDGTRLSIL.

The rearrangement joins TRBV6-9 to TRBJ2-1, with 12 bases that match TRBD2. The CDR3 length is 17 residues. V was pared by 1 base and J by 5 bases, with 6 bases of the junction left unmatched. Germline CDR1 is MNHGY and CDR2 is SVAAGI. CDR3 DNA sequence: TGTGCCAGCAGTTATTACATGACTAGCGGGAGTCACAATGAGCAGTTCTTC. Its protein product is CASSYYMTSGSHNEQFF.

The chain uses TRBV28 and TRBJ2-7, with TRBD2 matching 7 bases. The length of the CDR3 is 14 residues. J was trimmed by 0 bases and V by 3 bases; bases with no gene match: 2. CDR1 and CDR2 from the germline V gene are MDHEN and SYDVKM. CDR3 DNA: TGTGCCAGCAGTTTTGGCGGGAGCTCCTACGAGCAGTACTTC. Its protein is CASSFGGSSYEQYF.

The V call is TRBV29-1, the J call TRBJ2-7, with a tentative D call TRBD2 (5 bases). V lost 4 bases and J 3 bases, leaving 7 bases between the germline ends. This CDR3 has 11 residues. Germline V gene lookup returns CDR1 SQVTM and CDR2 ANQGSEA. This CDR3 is CSVAGSYEQYF. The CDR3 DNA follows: TGCAGCGTTGCGGGGAGCTACGAGCAGTACTTC.

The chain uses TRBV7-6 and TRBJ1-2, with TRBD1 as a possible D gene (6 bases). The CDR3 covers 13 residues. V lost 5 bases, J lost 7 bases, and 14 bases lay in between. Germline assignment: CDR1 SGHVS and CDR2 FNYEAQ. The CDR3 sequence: CASSPQGNSGYTF. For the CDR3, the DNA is TGTGCCAGCAGCCCCCAGGGGAATTCTGGCTACACCTTC.